The entry that follows covers one T cell receptor (beta chain) sequence. Its matching antigen is unknown. Trimming took 4 bases from V and 4 from J; bases not matched to a gene: 5. Germline V gene lookup returns CDR1 SGHKS and CDR2 YYEKEE (reference sequence). This CDR3 is built from 15 residues. These data belong to a study of cytomegalovirus exposure and HLA in healthy donors. Whole-study results and caveats: The later analysis indicated that the majority of CMV-associated TCR beta chains appeared HLA-restricted. Across HLA loci, a later analysis found differing TCR association rates, with DRB1 most and HLA-C fewest.

With 60 Vbeta and 13 Jbeta primers, the PCR was carried out. The method was immunoSEQ multiplex PCR; TCRdb's version includes in-frame clones alone and lacks a portion of them. The sample gives about 180,000 clones, 80% of which show up once; around 1.4% is in the top ten. Though probably carrying unrecorded immune exposures, donors were nominally healthy at sampling. This TCR derives from a girl aged 10 to 17 in good health and CMV-seropositive. Sample: PBMCs. The V call is TRBV5-5, the J call TRBJ2-5; 12 bases are shared with TRBD2. The CDR3 DNA follows: TGTGCCAGCAGCCCGGGACTAGCGGGTGGAGAGACCCAGTACTTC. Protein: CASSPGLAGGETQYF.